The sample holds a few counts of the clone carrying this TCR beta chain. The antigen is unknown. The CDR3 spans 16 residues. CDR1 is SGHVS and CDR2 is FQNEAQ in the germline V gene. Trimming cost V 1 base and J 0 bases, with 10 bases left between them. These data belong to a study of regulatory T cells in long-lasting Graves disease. General study points: Reduced TCR diversity was observed in persistent Graves' patients versus newly diagnosed patients. In persistent patients, shared public clonotypes (around 2,500) outnumbered those in new patients (roughly 870). Persistent disease samples used TRBV28, TRBJ1-2 and TRBJ2-5 preferentially.

Time point: persistent/refractory GD, antithyroid drugs over 5 years with positive TRAb. The TCR library used RNA extracted from PBMCs. All patients originated from an endocrinology department located in Xi'an, China. Arm-PCR of CDR3 regions with iRepertoire HTBI primers generated TCR beta libraries. A single record per CDR3 protein comes from TCRdb applying MiXCR to the multiplex PCR reads. Counted here are some 370,000 distinct CDR3 sequences, roughly 20% occurring once; the ten biggest clones make up 20% to 25%. This TCR was sampled from a female donor with Graves disease. The specimen comprised peripheral blood mononuclear cells (PBMCs), sampled when the disease was refractory, from a patient treated with antithyroid drugs. This chain joins TRBV7-8 and TRBJ1-5; D is unclear. The CDR3 DNA sequence: TGTGCCAGCAGCTTAGAAGGAAAATATAGCAATCAGCCCCAGCATTTT. Residues: CASSLEGKYSNQPQHF.